These 10 T cell receptor beta chains were sequenced from one sample in a study of shared clonotypes between healthy human individuals. Using immunoSEQ multiplex PCR, the repertoire was profiled, and TCRdb retains in-frame clones only, with some absent. This table has 470,000 or so clones, over 70% appearing once. Material: PBMCs. These receptors were collected from a middle-aged woman in good health. Some clones in this sample may be carry-over from other donors' samples.

V is TRBV9 and J is TRBJ2-2, with no clear D. Germline CDR1 is SGDLS and CDR2 is YYNGEE. This CDR3 region has 14 residues. V lost 5 bases and J lost 2, with 10 bases in between. CDR3 amino acids: CASRPDLNTGELFF. CDR3 DNA: TGTGCCAGCAGGCCGGACCTTAACACCGGGGAGCTGTTTTTT.

This clone was seen at least ten times. This chain connects TRBV7-2 to TRBJ2-6, with no clear D. CDR3 length equals 14 residues. Per germline, CDR1 SGHTA and CDR2 FQGNSA. V was cut by 1 base and J by 2 bases, with 3 bases left in between. The CDR3 nucleotides read TGTGCCAGCAGCTTAGGTACTGGGGCCAACGTCCTGACTTTC. Translating it yields CASSLGTGANVLTF.

The chain recombines TRBV28 with TRBJ2-7; 7 bases align to TRBD2. Losses at the gene ends were 3 bases for V and 0 bases for J; bases not matched to a gene: 8. From germline, CDR1 is MDHEN and CDR2 SYDVKM. The CDR3 runs 16 residues. CDR3 DNA: TGTGCCAGCAGTTTTCCCCTAGCGGACCCCTCCTACGAGCAGTACTTC. Its protein product is CASSFPLADPSYEQYF.

The rearrangement uses TRBV6-1 and TRBJ2-7, with 8 bases that match TRBD2. After removal of 2 bases from V and 3 bases from J, the junction contained 3 bases not matched to a gene. Germline V gives CDR1 MNHNS, CDR2 SASEGT. This CDR3 is built from 14 residues. CDR3 sequence: CASSEPGGVYEQYF. The CDR3 DNA follows: TGTGCCAGCAGTGAACCGGGAGGGGTCTACGAGCAGTACTTC.

Remarks on this clone: This likely reflects a read error, since a far larger clone is one base away. The sample holds other DNA sequences that translate to the same CDR3. The V gene is TRBV7-9, the J gene TRBJ2-4; D gene unclear. The CDR3 covers 14 residues. The germline V gene encodes CDR1 SEHNR and CDR2 FQNEAQ (reference sequence). Trimming removed 2 bases from V and 4 bases from J, with 9 bases in between. In nucleotides, the CDR3 is TGTGCCAGCAGCTTAACGGCGGCAAAAAACATTCAGTACTTC. This translates into CASSLTAAKNIQYF.

This clone has a count of ten or more. The same CDR3 also results from other DNA sequences found in this sample. The chain has TRBV6-4 and TRBJ2-1, with 9 bases lining up with TRBD2. This CDR3 is 17 amino acids long. Germline V gene lookup returns CDR1 MRHNA and CDR2 SNTAGT. V gave up 6 bases and J gave up 0 bases; unmatched junction bases: 9. The CDR3, as DNA: TGTGCCAGCAGCTCTAGTAGCGGGGGTAGCTCCTACAATGAGCAGTTCTTC. Translation: CASSSSSGGSSYNEQFF.

The chain has TRBV7-2 and TRBJ2-1, with 14 positions matching TRBD2. The CDR3 extends over 18 amino acids. CDR1 is SGHTA and CDR2 is FQGNSA in the germline V gene. The V segment lost 3 bases and the J segment 3 bases; nucleotides outside the gene matches: 7. CDR3 DNA: TGTGCCAGCAGCTTGACTAGCGGGAGGGCCCAAATCTACAATGAGCAGTTCTTC. As protein: CASSLTSGRAQIYNEQFF.

This clone was seen just once. The chain recombines TRBV5-4 with TRBJ2-5; the match to TRBD2 covers 10 bases. This CDR3 has 15 amino acids. The trim removed 4 bases at V and 5 bases at J, leaving 8 bases unmatched. The germline CDR1 and CDR2 sequences are SGHNT and YYREEE (reference sequence). The CDR3 DNA sequence: TGTGCCAGCAGCGAGCTAGCGGGAGTCGGGGAGACCCAGTACTTC. This encodes CASSELAGVGETQYF.

A note on this clone: A far larger clone lies a single base away; this is likely a read error. The sample contains more than one DNA sequence encoding this CDR3. This chain connects TRBV29-1 to TRBJ2-5, with TRBD2 as a possible D gene (6 bases). The CDR3 is 13 residues long. Per the germline V gene, CDR1 is SQVTM and CDR2 is ANQGSEA. Trimming stripped 5 bases from V and 7 bases from J, with 17 bases between. The CDR3 here is CSVPTGGVGTQYF. CDR3 bases: TGCAGCGTTCCGACCGGGGGTGTAGGGACCCAGTACTTC.

The chain employs TRBV2 and TRBJ2-1; a weak D match, TRBD1 (7 bases). Germline values: CDR1 SNHLY, CDR2 FYNNEI. This CDR3 contains 13 residues. V was shortened by 3 bases and J by 9 bases, with 12 bases between the two germline ends. CDR3 sequence reads: CASSDDRDFEQFF. The CDR3 DNA reads as TGTGCCAGCAGTGATGACAGGGACTTTGAGCAGTTCTTC.